The rows below give T cell receptor beta chains drawn from one sample of a study of blood T cell repertoires in COVID-19. Clones were read by immunoSEQ multiplex PCR, and TCRdb kept only the in-frame ones, dropping some. This repertoire shows a few hundred thousand clones, around 85% found once; its top ten account for approximately 4.2%. Source material: PBMCs or T cells enriched from blood (not recorded which). These receptors were taken from a woman between 40 and 50 years old with acute COVID-19. Each CDR3 is given with its conserved first and last residue. D genes are given only for firm matches. Only part of the rows carry a size: once, few, many, or a class if the clone is expanded.

>TRBV9|-|TRBJ2-1|-
TGTGCCAGCAGCGACAGCGGCTCAATGTACAATGAGCAGTTCTTC
CASSDSGSMYNEQFF
>TRBV7-2|-|TRBJ2-1|-
TGTGCCAGCAGCTCACCCGCGGGACTCGCTTACAATGAGCAGTTCTTC
CASSSPAGLAYNEQFF
>TRBV7-2|-|TRBJ2-1|-
TGTGCCAGCAGAGGAGTCCACAATGAGCAGTTCTTC
CASRGVHNEQFF
>TRBV28|-|TRBJ1-2|TRBD1
TGTGCCAGCAGGCATGGAGACAGGGTCCAGACTGGCTACACCTTC
CASRHGDRVQTGYTF
>TRBV7-2|-|TRBJ2-5|TRBD1
TGTGCCACCGGGACAGGCCCTGAAGAGACCCAGTACTTC
CATGTGPEETQYF
>TRBV6-2/TRBV6-3|-|TRBJ2-7|-
TGTGCCAGCAGTTACTCTGGAGGGCGCCTCTCCTACGAGCAGTACTTC
CASSYSGGRLSYEQYF
>TRBV7-2|-|TRBJ2-3|-
TGTGCCAGCAGCTTTCGGTTGACAGATACGCAGTATTTT
CASSFRLTDTQYF
>TRBV7-9|-|TRBJ2-7|TRBD1
TGTGCCAGCAGCAGACTCGGACAGGGAGTGACAGACTACGAGCAGTACTTC
CASSRLGQGVTDYEQYF
>TRBV25-1|-|TRBJ2-5|-
TGTGCCAGCAGTGAAAGGAGTTTCGCCGACCAAGAGACCCAGTACTTC
CASSERSFADQETQYF
>TRBV28|-|TRBJ2-7|-
TGTGCCAGCAGTTTTCCCCAGCGGCTCTACGAGCAGTACTTC
CASSFPQRLYEQYF
>TRBV6-1|-|TRBJ2-3|-
TGTGCCAGCAGTGAGCCCCTAGACTATACTACGCAGTATTTT
CASSEPLDYTTQYF
>TRBV5-1|-|TRBJ1-1|TRBD1
TGCGCCAGCAGCTTAGGGGACAGGGATACTGAAGCTTTCTTT
CASSLGDRDTEAFF
>TRBV11-2|-|TRBJ1-5|-
TGTGCCAGCAGCTTAATGGGAGATAATCAGCCCCAGCATTTT
CASSLMGDNQPQHF
>TRBV18|few|TRBJ1-4|-
TGTGCCAGCTCACTGGACAGTAATGAAAAACTGTTTTTT
CASSLDSNEKLFF
>TRBV4-1|-|TRBJ2-1|-
TGCGCCAGCAGCCAACCGGGACTCCGCTCCTACAATGAGCAGTTCTTC
CASSQPGLRSYNEQFF
>TRBV28|few|TRBJ1-6|-
TGTGCCAGCACCGCGGTGGAATCACCCCTCCACTTT
CASTAVESPLHF
>TRBV7-2|-|TRBJ2-1|-
TGTGCCAGCAGAGTAGCGGAGGGGGGGTATACAAATGAGCAGTTCTTC
CASRVAEGGYTNEQFF
>TRBV5-1|-|TRBJ1-5|TRBD1
TGCGCCAGCAGCCCGGGACAGGGTAATCAGCCCCAGCATTTT
CASSPGQGNQPQHF
>TRBV27|-|TRBJ2-7|-
TGTGCCAGCGCCAAGGGGGGGATTTCCTACGAGCAGTACTTC
CASAKGGISYEQYF
>TRBV28|-|TRBJ2-7|-
TGTGCCAGCGAGGGTCCAATCTACGAGCAGTACTTC
CASEGPIYEQYF
>TRBV18|few|TRBJ2-2|TRBD1
TGTGCCAGCTCTCCGATTACAGGGGGTCTATCGAACACCGGGGAGCTGTTTTTT
CASSPITGGLSNTGELFF
>TRBV7-6|-|TRBJ2-5|TRBD1
TGTGCCAGCAGCTTAGCGGGACAGGGGCAAGAGACCCAGTACTTC
CASSLAGQGQETQYF
>TRBV4-1|-|TRBJ1-1|TRBD1
TGCGCCAGCAGCCAATTATACCCGGGACAGGGGGCAAGTACTGAAGCTTTCTTT
CASSQLYPGQGASTEAFF
>TRBV6-1|-|TRBJ2-1|-
TGTGCCAGCAGTGAAGAGGGGTTCATCAATGAGCAGTTCTTC
CASSEEGFINEQFF
>TRBV2|-|TRBJ2-3|-
TGTGCCAGCAAGGAGACTTCTGAGGATACGCAGTATTTT
CASKETSEDTQYF
>TRBV3-1/TRBV3-2|-|TRBJ2-1|TRBD1
TGTGCCAGCAGCCAAGCTGGGACAGTCGAGCAGTTCTTC
CASSQAGTVEQFF
>TRBV27|-|TRBJ1-2|-
TGTGCCAGCGGAAGACAGTCGTCTAACTATGGCTACACCTTC
CASGRQSSNYGYTF
>TRBV5-1|once|TRBJ2-1|TRBD2
TGCGCCAGCAGCTTGGGACTAGCGGGGAGCGCCTTCTACAATGAGCAGTTCTTC
CASSLGLAGSAFYNEQFF
>TRBV18|-|TRBJ2-7|-
TGTGCCAGCTCACCACGGCGGCAGGGCATCTACGAGCAGTACTTC
CASSPRRQGIYEQYF